A selection of T cell receptor beta chains follows, all from one sample in a study of graft-versus-host responses after intestinal transplantation. The table came from immunoSEQ multiplex PCR; TCRdb's copy has only in-frame clones and leaves some out. The sample shows about 88,000 clones, roughly 90% of them seen only once. Their recognized antigens are unknown. This sample comprised unstimulated CD4+ T cells sorted from spleen or lymph node cells, obtained before intestinal transplant. The receptors stem from a human donor who received an intestinal transplant. The conserved cysteine and the conserved F or W are not part of the CDR3 here. Each record gives: J gene, V gene, CDR3 protein.

TRBJ1-2 TRBV5-1 ASSPGGVIWDYGYT
TRBJ2-7 TRBV27 ASSSAGGTGHYEQY
TRBJ1-2 TRBV12-5 ASGGGGHGYGYT
TRBJ1-2 TRBV4-1 ASSPIRQGYGYT
TRBJ1-1 TRBV7-9 ASSLVPSVDSPAGAF
TRBJ1-5 TRBV12-5 ASGDSLRDWPQH
TRBJ2-1 TRBV19 ASSMSSYNEQF
TRBJ2-3 TRBV5-1 ASSWDLSGGAPDTQY
TRBJ1-5 TRBV5-5 ASSLVRLGTPQH
TRBJ2-1 TRBV4-1 ASSQNSGGVSEQF
TRBJ1-4 TRBV27 ASSPRGGLVEKLF
TRBJ2-7 TRBV10-1 ASGGYEQY
TRBJ2-5 TRBV12-5 ASGLFGVQETQY
TRBJ1-3 TRBV6-1 ASRKTGLWGNTIY
TRBJ2-4 TRBV5-1 ASSTDILAKNIQY
TRBJ2-5 TRBV11-1 ASSFGGPRETQY
TRBJ1-2 TRBV14 ASSQVAVGGGYT
TRBJ1-1 TRBV7-2 ASSLLASGNTEAF
TRBJ1-2 TRBV5-8 ASSTGIWDFDYGYT
TRBJ1-1 TRBV19 ASSIISGRGRATEAF
TRBJ2-1 TRBV7-9 ASSLTGRGRDEQF
TRBJ1-4 TRBV29-1 SVGDTGADEKLF
TRBJ2-1 TRBV11-2 ASSLSLGGEQF
TRBJ1-2 TRBV7-8 ASSSLGQGVGNYGYT
TRBJ1-1 TRBV10-1 ASSDPGQGQRAF
TRBJ2-7 TRBV7-2 ASSSPTGLGNEQY
TRBJ2-7 TRBV11-2 ASNPRSSAYEQY
TRBJ1-2 TRBV7-8 ASRPGQKDGYT
TRBJ2-5 TRBV27 ASSLNGALGETQY
TRBJ1-1 TRBV29-1 SVTGVPMNTEAF
TRBJ2-1 TRBV6-6 ASSGGRRNEQF
TRBJ2-7 TRBV7-2 ASSWQYEQY
TRBJ2-2 TRBV28 ASSFWVGTGELF
TRBJ1-6 TRBV27 ASQAGPGSPLH
TRBJ2-1 TRBV2 ASTLDTYNEQF
TRBJ1-2 TRBV2 ASTRTGNYGYT
TRBJ1-2 TRBV9 ASSADNPNYGYT
TRBJ1-5 TRBV6-1 ASSDGSWANQPQH